This T cell receptor (beta chain) was identified during a study of cytomegalovirus exposure and HLA in healthy donors. Findings of the study overall: In a later analysis, specific HLA alleles were associated with approximately 17,000 TCR beta sequences at a 0.05 false discovery rate.

The CDR3 is 14 residues long. The V and J ends lost 3 bases and 7 bases, in that order; junction bases with no gene match: 7. Germline assignment: CDR1 SGDLS and CDR2 YYNGEE. As concerns this clone: The antigen remains undetermined.

The PCR used 60 Vbeta and 13 Jbeta primers. Some clones are missing from TCRdb's copy, which holds only in-frame ones; the method was immunoSEQ multiplex PCR. The table records about 140,000 clones, 60% to 80% of them present only once. This TCR was recovered from a young man in good health and CMV-seronegative. The sequencing input was PBMCs. The genes are TRBV9 and TRBJ1-3, with 7 bases lining up with TRBD1. For the CDR3, the DNA is TGTGCCAGCAGCGCACAGGGGTTCGGGAACACCATATATTTT. Translation gives CASSAQGFGNTIYF.